A selection of T cell receptor beta chains follows, all from one sample in a study of PD-L1 blockade in urothelial cancer. TCRdb's table, derived via immunoSEQ multiplex PCR, lists solely in-frame clones and lacks some. The sample carries 11,000 to 15,000 clones, 88% recorded once. The material was PBMCs, obtained around atezolizumab (anti-PD-L1) treatment. These TCRs come from a man between 70 and 80 years old with urothelial cancer. Each CDR3 is given with its conserved first and last residue. Each record gives: V gene, D gene, J gene, clone size, CDR3 protein, CDR3 DNA. A D gene is named only where the DNA matches it firmly. For some rows the clone size is stated as once, few or many, or as a class when expanded; others skip it.

v_call: TRBV5-4; d_call: .; j_call: TRBJ2-1; clone_size: .; cdr3_aa: CASSLGEGNEQFF; cdr3_nt: TGTGCCAGCAGCCTCGGGGAAGGCAATGAGCAGTTCTTC
v_call: TRBV18; d_call: TRBD2; j_call: TRBJ2-7; clone_size: medium-sized; cdr3_aa: CASSTSGGAYEQYF; cdr3_nt: TGTGCCAGCTCAACTAGCGGGGGGGCCTACGAGCAGTACTTC
v_call: TRBV5-4; d_call: .; j_call: TRBJ2-5; clone_size: .; cdr3_aa: CASSLGPYGRVQETQYF; cdr3_nt: TGTGCCAGCAGCTTGGGTCCTTATGGGCGGGTCCAAGAGACCCAGTACTTC
v_call: TRBV28; d_call: .; j_call: TRBJ1-1; clone_size: .; cdr3_aa: CASSSLGPSRAFF; cdr3_nt: TGTGCCAGCAGTTCCCTCGGCCCGAGCAGGGCTTTCTTT
v_call: TRBV12-5; d_call: TRBD1; j_call: TRBJ1-5; clone_size: few; cdr3_aa: CASGLATKQKTGGNQPQHF; cdr3_nt: TGTGCTAGTGGTTTGGCTACTAAACAAAAAACAGGGGGCAATCAGCCCCAGCATTTT
v_call: TRBV5-1; d_call: TRBD2; j_call: TRBJ2-3; clone_size: .; cdr3_aa: CASSVSGGGDTQYF; cdr3_nt: TGCGCCAGCAGCGTTAGCGGGGGCGGAGATACGCAGTATTTT
v_call: TRBV11-2; d_call: TRBD1; j_call: TRBJ2-2; clone_size: .; cdr3_aa: CASTPPRQGAGELFF; cdr3_nt: TGTGCCAGCACCCCCCCCCGACAGGGGGCCGGGGAGCTGTTTTTT
v_call: TRBV7-6; d_call: TRBD2; j_call: TRBJ2-5; clone_size: .; cdr3_aa: CASSLKAGGWGETQYF; cdr3_nt: TGTGCCAGCAGCTTAAAAGCGGGGGGATGGGGGGAGACCCAGTACTTC
v_call: TRBV5-1; d_call: .; j_call: TRBJ2-2; clone_size: few; cdr3_aa: CASSNGQPGELFF; cdr3_nt: TGCGCCAGCAGTAATGGACAGCCCGGGGAGCTGTTTTTT
v_call: TRBV27; d_call: .; j_call: TRBJ1-1; clone_size: few; cdr3_aa: CASSADSRTEAFF; cdr3_nt: TGTGCCAGCAGTGCAGACAGTCGGACTGAAGCTTTCTTT